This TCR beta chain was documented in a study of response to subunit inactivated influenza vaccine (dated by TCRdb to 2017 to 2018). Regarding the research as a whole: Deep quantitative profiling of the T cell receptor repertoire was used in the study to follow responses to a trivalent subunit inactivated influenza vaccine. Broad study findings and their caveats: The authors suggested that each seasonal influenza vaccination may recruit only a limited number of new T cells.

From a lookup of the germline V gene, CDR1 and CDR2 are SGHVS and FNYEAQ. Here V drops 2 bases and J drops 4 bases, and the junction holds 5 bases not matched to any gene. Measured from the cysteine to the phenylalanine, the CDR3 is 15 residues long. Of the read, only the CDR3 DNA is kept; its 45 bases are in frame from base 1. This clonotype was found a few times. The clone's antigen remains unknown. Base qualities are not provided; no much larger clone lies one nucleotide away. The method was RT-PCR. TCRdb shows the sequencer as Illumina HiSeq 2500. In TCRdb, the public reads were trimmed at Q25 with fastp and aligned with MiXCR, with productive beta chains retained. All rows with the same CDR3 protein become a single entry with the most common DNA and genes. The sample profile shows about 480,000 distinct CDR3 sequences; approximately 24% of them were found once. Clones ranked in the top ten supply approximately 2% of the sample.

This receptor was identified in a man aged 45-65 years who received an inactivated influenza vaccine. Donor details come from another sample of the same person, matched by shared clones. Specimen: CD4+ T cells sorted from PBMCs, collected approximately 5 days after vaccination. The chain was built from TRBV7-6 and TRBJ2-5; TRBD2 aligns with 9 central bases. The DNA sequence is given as TGTGCCAGCAGCTTAAATCTAGCGGGGCGAGAGACCCAGTACTTC. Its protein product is CASSLNLAGRETQYF.